Presented here are 25 T cell receptor beta chains from one specimen sequenced in a study of vaccination and CD4 T cells after COVID-19. Oncomine TCR Beta short-read sequencing was applied to DNA from cultured CD4+ T cells. TCRdb reanalysed the PCR reads using MiXCR and keeps one entry per CDR3 protein. The data show roughly 13,000 distinct CDR3 sequences, less than 65% seen once. Their target antigens are unknown. Treatment here: roughly 10-day PBMC culture with coronavirus spike peptide pools or control peptides (ViraFEST assay). Source material: CD4+ T cells from blood, cultured in vitro. These receptors were taken from a human donor who had recovered from COVID-19.

The V and J genes are TRBV5-4 and TRBJ1-6; 8 nucleotides match TRBD1. This CDR3 has 15 amino acids. The germline V gene has CDR1 SGHNT and CDR2 YYREEE (reference sequence). The junction had 8 bases not matched to a gene; V was cut back by 3 bases and J by 9 bases. This chain's CDR3 is CASSSDRAGSSPLHF. CDR3 DNA sequence: TGTGCCAGCAGCTCGGACAGGGCTGGTAGTTCACCCCTCCACTTT.

The sample holds a few counts of this clonotype. The chain joins TRBV7-9 to TRBJ2-5; the D is unclear. CDR3 size: 11 residues. Germline V gene sequence: CDR1 SEHNR, CDR2 FQNEAQ (reference sequence). V dropped 1 base and J dropped 5 bases, with 2 bases sitting between them. In DNA, the CDR3 is TGTGCCAGCAGCTTAGTGGAGACCCAGTACTTC. Translation: CASSLVETQYF. Together with reference TRBV7-9 and TRBJ2-5, the CDR3 gives the full variable domain: DTGVSQNPRHKITKRGQNVTFRCDPISEHNRLYWYRQTLGQGPEFLTYFQNEAQLEKSRLLSDRFSAERPKGSFSTLEIQRTEQGDSAMYLCASSLVETQYFGPGTRLLVL.

V usage is TRBV20-1 and J usage is TRBJ1-1; D uncertain. The CDR3 is made up of 11 amino acids. The germline gives CDR1 DFQATT, CDR2 SNEGSKA (reference sequence). This CDR3 is CIGSTNTEAFF. The DNA for the CDR3 is TGCATCGGCAGTACGAACACTGAAGCTTTCTTT.

CDR3 sequence reads: CASSPEGSRGYTF. The CDR3 DNA sequence: TGTGCCAGCAGTCCCGAGGGGTCGAGGGGCTACACCTTC. The gene calls are TRBV12-3 or TRBV12-4 and TRBJ1-2, with D perhaps TRBD1 (5 bases). V was pared by 5 bases and J by 8 bases, with 15 bases between. The CDR3 runs to 13 residues.

The chain combines TRBV20-1 with TRBJ2-1; 11 nucleotides agree with TRBD2. J lost 8 bases, V lost 0 bases, and 6 bases had no gene match. Germline loops: CDR1 DFQATT, CDR2 SNEGSKA (reference sequence). The CDR3 extends over 15 amino acids. CDR3 residues: CSARDPTSGRDEQFF. The CDR3 DNA reads TGCAGTGCTAGAGATCCCACTAGCGGGAGAGATGAGCAGTTCTTC.

This clonotype counts as medium-sized (0.01 to 0.1%). This chain joins TRBV2 and TRBJ1-6, with TRBD1 matching over 9 bases. The trim removed 6 bases at V and 7 bases at J, leaving 4 bases unmatched. Germline CDR1 SNHLY, CDR2 FYNNEI. The CDR3 length is 14 residues. The CDR3 nucleotides are TGTGCCAGCAGACTAGGACAGGGGAATTCACCCCTCCACTTT. Its translation: CASRLGQGNSPLHF.

The rearrangement joins TRBV10-3 to TRBJ2-5; D is possibly TRBD1 or TRBD2 (5 bases each). The length of the CDR3 is 14 residues. Germline-derived CDR1 and CDR2 are ENHRY and SYGVKD. V was pared by 4 bases and J by 3 bases, with 12 bases between. CDR3 amino acids: CAISAGTVEETQYF. CDR3 sequence (DNA): TGTGCCATCAGTGCGGGGACGGTAGAAGAGACCCAGTACTTC.

The chain recombines TRBV20-1 with TRBJ1-5; no clear D. V lost 7 bases, J lost 6 bases, and 19 bases lay in between. The germline gives CDR1 DFQATT, CDR2 SNEGSKA (reference sequence). The CDR3 runs to 14 residues. The CDR3 spells CSVGQAKGGQPQHF. DNA of the CDR3: TGCAGTGTCGGTCAGGCCAAGGGTGGTCAGCCCCAGCATTTT.

The V call is TRBV6-2 or TRBV6-3, the J call TRBJ1-2; unclear D gene. Germline assignment: CDR1 MNHEY and CDR2 SVGEGT. The CDR3 has 15 residues. The V end was cut by 7 bases, the J end by 0 bases, with 15 bases between. CDR3 coding DNA: TGTGCCAGCACAGGCATCCGCCGAGCTAACTATGGCTACACCTTC. This translates into CASTGIRRANYGYTF.

This chain joins TRBV25-1 and TRBJ2-5, with 7 bases fitting TRBD1. With V trimmed by 2 bases and J by 5 bases, 5 bases remained unmatched. The CDR3 covers 14 residues. Germline CDR1 MGHDK, CDR2 SYGVNS. CDR3: CASSEPTGVETQYF. Here the CDR3 DNA reads TGTGCCAGCAGTGAACCAACAGGGGTCGAGACCCAGTACTTC. The full variable domain, its missing parts supplied by reference TRBV25-1 and TRBJ2-5, is EADIYQTPRYLVIGTGKKITLECSQTMGHDKMYWYQQDPGMELHLIHYSYGVNSTEKGDLSSESTVSRIRTEHFPLTLESARPSHTSQYLCASSEPTGVETQYFGPGTRLLVL.

The chain uses TRBV29-1 and TRBJ2-5; tentative D call: TRBD1 (5 bases). Trimming removed 0 bases from V and 2 bases from J, with 13 bases in between. There are 15 residues in the CDR3. Per the germline V gene, CDR1 is SQVTM and CDR2 is ANQGSEA. CDR3 sequence: CSVEDLFDSQETQYF. CDR3 sequence (DNA): TGCAGCGTTGAAGATCTTTTTGACAGTCAAGAGACCCAGTACTTC. Looking up the rest from reference TRBV29-1 and TRBJ2-5 gives the full variable domain: SAVISQKPSRDICQRGTSLTIQCQVDSQVTMMFWYRQQPGQSLTLIATANQGSEATYESGFVIDKFPISRPNLTFSTLTVSNMSPEDSSIYLCSVEDLFDSQETQYFGPGTRLLVL.

V is TRBV7-2 and J is TRBJ2-1, with D possibly matching TRBD2 (5 bases). Germline CDR1 is SGHTA and CDR2 is FQGNSA. CDR3 length equals 14 residues. Trimming left V 1 base short and J 8 bases short, with 12 bases between. CDR3: CASSLEIGGHEQFF. CDR3 in DNA: TGTGCCAGCAGCTTAGAGATCGGAGGCCATGAGCAGTTCTTC. Complete variable domain (other parts from reference TRBV7-2 and TRBJ2-1): GAGVSQSPSNKVTEKGKDVELRCDPISGHTALYWYRQSLGQGLEFLIYFQGNSAPDKSGLPSDRFSAERTGGSVSTLTIQRTQQEDSAVYLCASSLEIGGHEQFFGPGTRLTVL.

The gene calls are TRBV7-2 and TRBJ2-5; tentative D call: TRBD2 (5 bases). Germline assignment: CDR1 SGHTA and CDR2 FQGNSA. The V end was cut by 6 bases, the J end by 4 bases, with 15 bases between. The CDR3 contains 14 residues. The CDR3 coding sequence is TGTGCCAGCAGTCAAACCCAAGGAGGAGAGACCCAGTACTTC. Translating it yields CASSQTQGGETQYF.

This clonotype has a single count. The chain carries TRBV2 and TRBJ2-5; 8 bases are a match to TRBD1. Germline V CDR1 and CDR2: SNHLY, FYNNEI. V dropped 2 bases and J dropped 2; count of bases not matched to a gene: 4. The CDR3 consists of 15 residues. This CDR3 reads CASSEQGAVQETQYF. CDR3 nucleotides: TGTGCCAGCAGTGAACAGGGGGCGGTTCAAGAGACCCAGTACTTC.

The chain combines TRBV12-3 or TRBV12-4 with TRBJ2-7, with TRBD1 as a possible D gene (5 bases). The V gene lost 3 bases and the J gene lost 2 bases, with 17 bases spanning the gap. The CDR3 has 16 residues. CDR3 residues: CASSFTWGSKTYEQYF. In nucleotides, the CDR3 is TGTGCCAGCAGTTTCACTTGGGGCAGCAAGACCTACGAGCAGTACTTC.

The DNA of the CDR3 is TGTGCCTGGAGTGGCTCTGGCACAGATACGCAGTATTTT. Translation: CAWSGSGTDTQYF. The chain employs TRBV30 and TRBJ2-3; the D is unclear. Germline V gene lookup returns CDR1 GTSNPN and CDR2 SVGIG (reference sequence). V lost 1 base to trimming and J lost 1 base, with 6 bases between them. The CDR3 length is 13 residues.

The J gene is TRBJ2-1, the V gene TRBV20-1, with no clear D. The CDR3 extends over 13 amino acids. Trimming left V 1 base short and J 7 bases short, with 11 bases between. Germline CDR1 reads DFQATT; CDR2 reads SNEGSKA (reference sequence). The CDR3 here is CSARVANWNEQFF. As DNA, the CDR3 is TGCAGTGCTAGAGTCGCCAACTGGAATGAGCAGTTCTTC.

The chain couples TRBV29-1 to TRBJ1-2; 10 bases are shared with TRBD1. The J segment lost 8 bases and the V segment lost 5 bases, leaving 8 bases of the junction unmatched. Germline V lookup: CDR1 SQVTM, CDR2 ANQGSEA. The CDR3 contains 13 residues. The CDR3 DNA sequence: TGCAGCGTTCGTACCGGGACAGGGGTAGGCTACACCTTC. Encoded protein: CSVRTGTGVGYTF. The full variable domain, its missing parts supplied by reference TRBV29-1 and TRBJ1-2, is SAVISQKPSRDICQRGTSLTIQCQVDSQVTMMFWYRQQPGQSLTLIATANQGSEATYESGFVIDKFPISRPNLTFSTLTVSNMSPEDSSIYLCSVRTGTGVGYTFGSGTRLTVV.

This clonotype was counted only a few times. This chain links TRBV20-1 with TRBJ2-5; 7 bases map to TRBD2. The ends lost 6 bases at V and 1 base at J; junction bases unmatched: 8. Looked up from germline, CDR1 is DFQATT and CDR2 is SNEGSKA (reference sequence). This CDR3 is 14 amino acids long. The CDR3 sequence: CSAGSTGGQETQYF. The CDR3 nucleotides read TGCAGTGCCGGGAGCACGGGAGGCCAAGAGACCCAGTACTTC.

This chain connects TRBV6-1 to TRBJ2-3; D uncertain. Germline loops: CDR1 MNHNS, CDR2 SASEGT. V was pared by 3 bases and J by 4 bases, with 11 bases between. CDR3 size: 14 residues. The CDR3 reads CASSDRWSADTQYF. DNA of the CDR3: TGTGCCAGCAGTGACCGATGGAGCGCAGATACGCAGTATTTT.

This clonotype was seen a handful of times. This chain uses TRBV7-3 with TRBJ1-5; D call uncertain. Looked up from germline, CDR1 is SGHTA and CDR2 is FQGTGA. V was clipped by 1 base and J by 4 bases, with 8 bases between them. The CDR3 spans 14 residues. The CDR3, as DNA: TGTGCCAGCAGCTTAATCAGAGGGAATCAGCCCCAGCATTTT. Translated: CASSLIRGNQPQHF.

The chain has TRBV6-4 and TRBJ2-3, with 7 bases identical to TRBD2. The CDR3 runs to 15 residues. J lost 0 bases, V lost 6 bases, and 6 bases had no gene match. Germline lookup yields CDR1 MRHNA and CDR2 SNTAGT. CDR3 coding DNA: TGTGCCAGCAGCACTGATAGCGGGAGCACAGATACGCAGTATTTT. Amino acid sequence: CASSTDSGSTDTQYF.

Only one count was recorded for this clonotype. V gene TRBV30 combines with J gene TRBJ2-7; TRBD2 might be the D (6 bases). The V gene lost 3 bases and the J gene lost 0 bases, with 18 bases spanning the gap. CDR1 is GTSNPN and CDR2 is SVGIG in the germline V gene (reference sequence). This CDR3 is built from 16 residues. The CDR3: CAWRGTGLSYSYEQYF. In DNA form, the CDR3 reads TGTGCCTGGAGGGGGACGGGACTCTCCTACTCCTACGAGCAGTACTTC.

This clonotype was detected a few times. The DNA for the CDR3 is TGTGCCAGCAGTTCGGACAGGGGAAGAAATCAGCCCCAGCATTTT. Its translation is CASSSDRGRNQPQHF. The chain carries TRBV2 and TRBJ1-5; 9 nucleotides line up with TRBD1. This CDR3 region has 15 residues. Germline assignment: CDR1 SNHLY and CDR2 FYNNEI. V was pared by 5 bases and J by 4 bases, with 6 bases of the junction left unmatched. The full variable domain, completed using reference TRBV2 and TRBJ1-5, is EPEVTQTPSHQVTQMGQEVILRCVPISNHLYFYWYRQILGQKVEFLVSFYNNEISEKSEIFDDQFSVERPDGSNFTLKIRSTKLEDSAMYFCASSSDRGRNQPQHFGDGTRLSIL.

The genes are TRBV4-1 and TRBJ2-3, with D unclear. This CDR3 region has 17 residues. Per germline, CDR1 MGHRA and CDR2 YSYEKL. The V end lost 4 bases, the J end lost 0 bases, and 17 bases lay between the germline ends. CDR3: CASSPRVKTVSTDTQYF. The DNA of the CDR3 is TGCGCCAGCAGCCCTCGCGTGAAGACGGTTAGCACAGATACGCAGTATTTT.